The sequence of this T cell receptor beta chain was determined in a study of regulatory T cells in long-lasting Graves disease. As to time point: newly diagnosed GD, antithyroid drugs for less than 3 months. PBMC RNA served as the TCR library source. Broader study findings: Preferential use of TRBV28, TRBJ1-2 and TRBJ2-5 was seen in persistent disease.

As for this clonotype: Its specificity is unknown.

V lost 10 bases to trimming and J lost 0 bases, with 12 bases between them. Germline V gene data show CDR1 as MNHNS and CDR2 as SASEGT. CDR3 length: 13 amino acids. Building of the TCR beta libraries involved iRepertoire HTBI primers and Arm-PCR of CDR3 regions. TCRdb independently ran MiXCR on the multiplex PCR reads; one entry per CDR3 protein. There are around 500,000 distinct CDR3 sequences in the sample; 9.5% to 15% occur only once, and about 8.9% lies in the top ten. These sequences were also reported in another study, on T cells in Graves' hyperthyroidism and ophthalmopathy. According to that study: The diagnoses drew upon clinical symptoms, serum thyroxine and TRAb, thyroid ultrasound and orbital computed tomography. First-round RT-PCR targeting the TCR CDR3 was performed with the HTBI primer set.

This rearrangement joins TRBV6-1 to TRBJ1-1; TRBD1 is a possible D gene (5 bases). This receptor was identified in a woman aged 25 to 39 with Graves disease. Sample: peripheral blood mononuclear cells (PBMCs), taken at new diagnosis, from a patient treated with antithyroid drugs. The CDR3 reads CAISTDMNTEAFF. For the CDR3, the DNA is TGTGCCATCTCGACAGACATGAACACTGAAGCTTTCTTT.